This T cell receptor (beta chain) was observed in a study of cytomegalovirus exposure and HLA in healthy donors. Repertoires were generated with immunoSEQ multiplex PCR, while TCRdb's copy carries only in-frame clones and drops some. The repertoire includes 150,000 to 200,000 clones, 89% of them detected once, and about a tenth sits in the top ten. Separation from the 666-subject first cohort characterized the 120-subject validation cohort, to which the donors belonged. Details on this clone: Its target is unknown.

Whole-study results and caveats: The investigators catalogued under 200 TCR beta chains as cytomegalovirus-associated.

Germline V gene data show CDR1 as LGHNT and CDR2 as FRNRAP. V lost 6 bases and J lost 5, with 14 bases in between. CDR3 size: 13 residues. Sequenced sample: PBMCs. The chain links TRBV12-5 to TRBJ2-7, with D tentatively TRBD1 (6 bases). This clonotype was sampled from a woman aged 18 to 35 in good health and CMV-seropositive. As DNA, the CDR3 is TGTGCTAGTGGCACCGGGACACTTGACGAGCAGTACTTC. Translating it yields CASGTGTLDEQYF.